The rows below give T cell receptor beta chains drawn from one sample of a study of T-cell reconstitution after alpha-beta-depleted transplantation in children. TCRdb itself ran the PCR reads through MiXCR, one entry per CDR3 protein. The data hold around 100,000 distinct CDR3 sequences, with about 8% observed a single time. The sequences come from PBMCs, collected before TCRalphabeta/CD19-depleted stem cell transplant. The source is a boy between 2 and 10 years old with acute lymphoblastic leukemia, due to receive a stem cell transplant. CDR3s include the opening cysteine and the closing phenylalanine or tryptophan. Fields, in order: D gene, clone size, J gene, V gene, CDR3 protein, CDR3 DNA. D genes are given only for firm matches. Part of the rows lack a size; the others show once, few, many or a class for expanded clones.

TRBD2 . TRBJ2-3 TRBV27 CASYSRTSADTQYF TGTGCCAGCTATTCGCGGACTAGCGCAGATACGCAGTATTTT
. many TRBJ2-5 TRBV7-2 CASSLGVGAQYF TGTGCCAGCAGCTTAGGGGTGGGGGCCCAGTACTTC
. few TRBJ1-6 TRBV7-2 CASSLVDTKGGSPLHF TGTGCCAGCAGCTTAGTCGACACGAAGGGAGGATCACCCCTCCACTTT
TRBD2 . TRBJ2-3 TRBV4-2 CASSQGLSGGADTQYF TGTGCCAGCAGCCAAGGGTTAAGCGGGGGGGCCGATACGCAGTATTTT
. few TRBJ1-6 TRBV5-1 CASSSPGPNNSPLHF TGCGCCAGCAGCTCGCCGGGACCGAATAATTCACCCCTCCACTTT
TRBD1 few TRBJ1-2 TRBV7-9 CASSLTGRQGAYGYTF TGTGCCAGCAGCCTCACGGGCCGACAGGGGGCCTATGGCTACACCTTC
. . TRBJ1-2 TRBV4-2 CASSQDPQSPRSYGYTF TGTGCCAGCAGCCAAGACCCACAGTCACCAAGGAGCTATGGCTACACCTTC
. many TRBJ2-2 TRBV7-8 CASSLVDTGELFF TGTGCCAGCAGCTTAGTGGACACCGGGGAGCTGTTTTTT
. few TRBJ1-6 TRBV20-1 CSARDNGDAAHSSPLHF TGCAGTGCTAGAGATAATGGGGACGCGGCTCATTCTTCACCCCTCCACTTT
TRBD1 many TRBJ1-2 TRBV6-1 CASSEEPGGFNYGYTF TGTGCCAGCAGTGAAGAACCAGGGGGATTTAACTATGGCTACACCTTC
. . TRBJ2-7 TRBV15 CATSRSARREQYF TGTGCCACCAGCAGATCGGCTCGGCGCGAGCAGTACTTC
. . TRBJ2-6 TRBV7-9 CASSVTGSGANVLTF TGTGCCAGCAGCGTTACAGGAAGTGGGGCCAACGTCCTGACTTTC
TRBD1 many TRBJ2-5 TRBV7-9 CASSPAEGQFRF TGTGCCAGCAGCCCAGCAGAGGGACAGTTTAGGTTC
. . TRBJ2-3 TRBV7-8 CASSPGTGKDTQYF TGTGCCAGCAGCCCGGGGACTGGCAAAGATACGCAGTATTTT
TRBD1 many TRBJ1-4 TRBV6-1 CASMDRGRDEKLFF TGTGCCAGCATGGACAGGGGGCGGGATGAAAAACTGTTTTTT
TRBD1 . TRBJ2-7 TRBV7-3 CASSPGTGSEQYF TGTGCCAGCAGCCCCGGGACAGGGTCAGAGCAGTACTTC
. many TRBJ2-7 TRBV3-1 CASSQDRPTAKQYF TGTGCCAGCAGCCAAGATAGGCCCACGGCGAAACAGTACTTC
TRBD2 few TRBJ2-3 TRBV2 CASSSSGVGDTQYF TGTGCCAGCAGTTCTAGCGGGGTAGGAGATACGCAGTATTTT
TRBD1 many TRBJ2-3 TRBV12-3/TRBV12-4 CASSRQGAGTDTQYF TGTGCCAGCAGCCGACAGGGGGCAGGCACAGATACGCAGTATTTT
TRBD2 many TRBJ2-3 TRBV5-1 CASSSLAGGRRDTQYF TGCGCCAGCAGCTCCCTAGCGGGGGGGAGGAGAGATACGCAGTATTTT
. . TRBJ1-2 TRBV12-3/TRBV12-4 CASSFLPSTYGYTF TGTGCCAGCAGTTTTCTCCCCTCCACCTATGGCTACACCTTC
. few TRBJ2-5 TRBV7-9 CASSLRQSFETQYF TGTGCCAGCAGCTTAAGGCAGAGTTTCGAGACCCAGTACTTC
TRBD2 . TRBJ2-1 TRBV7-2 CASSLGGGVYNEQFF TGTGCCAGCAGCTTAGGCGGGGGGGTCTACAATGAGCAGTTCTTC
. many TRBJ1-1 TRBV28 CARLMTTTEAFF TGTGCCAGATTGATGACAACGACTGAAGCTTTCTTT
. many TRBJ1-1 TRBV7-2 CASSLAGIVTEAFF TGTGCCAGCAGCTTAGCAGGGATTGTTACTGAAGCTTTCTTT
. many TRBJ1-4 TRBV19 CASSIRRGVNEKLFF TGTGCCAGTAGTATAAGGAGGGGGGTCAATGAAAAACTGTTTTTT